These T cell receptor beta chains were read from a single sample in a study of shared clonotypes between healthy human individuals. TCRdb's copy holds only in-frame clones and misses some; the assay was immunoSEQ multiplex PCR. This sample carries 470,000 or so clones, 70% to 80% of them seen once, and the ten largest clones take about 11%. The material sequenced was PBMCs. These TCRs come from a woman between 40 and 55 years old in good health. Some clones in this sample may be carry-over from other donors' samples. Each CDR3 is given with its conserved first and last residue. D genes are given only for firm matches. Some rows have no size entry. The others give once, few or many, or a class for an expanded clone.

j_call	clone_size	d_call	v_call	cdr3_nt	cdr3_aa
TRBJ2-5	-	-	TRBV27	TGTGCCAGCAGCTCCCCAGGGGGGCGGGAGACCCAGTACTTC	CASSSPGGRETQYF
TRBJ2-2	-	-	TRBV5-8	TGTGCCAGCAGAGAGGGGTCTACGAACACCGGGGAGCTGTTTTTT	CASREGSTNTGELFF
TRBJ1-1	medium-sized	-	TRBV28	TGTGCCAGCAGCAAAAAGGACACTGAAGCTTTCTTT	CASSKKDTEAFF
TRBJ1-4	few	-	TRBV2	TGTGCCAGCAGTGTTTCTGAAAAACTGTTTTTT	CASSVSEKLFF
TRBJ1-1	-	TRBD1	TRBV29-1	TGCAGCGGGGGACAGGGTGGGAACACTGAAGCTTTCTTT	CSGGQGGNTEAFF
TRBJ2-3	once	TRBD2	TRBV30	TGTGCCTGGAGTGTGGGACTAGTGAGCGCTAGCACAGATACGCAGTATTTT	CAWSVGLVSASTDTQYF
TRBJ1-3	few	TRBD1	TRBV29-1	TGCAGCGGGCTCAGGGACAGGCTACGTCTTGGAAACACCATATATTTT	CSGLRDRLRLGNTIYF
TRBJ1-3	-	-	TRBV5-6	TGTGCCAGCAGCGAGCGGGGGGCTCGGCACACCATATATTTT	CASSERGARHTIYF
TRBJ1-2	-	-	TRBV2	TGTGCCAGCAGTGATTTTGGGAGAAACTATGGCTACACCTTC	CASSDFGRNYGYTF
TRBJ1-5	-	TRBD1	TRBV19	TGTGCCAGTAGTGCAGCCAGAACAGGGGGCAGGAGCAATCAGCCCCAGCATTTT	CASSAARTGGRSNQPQHF
TRBJ1-5	-	-	TRBV18	TGTGCCAGCTCCCCTCCCAATCAGCCCCAGCATTTT	CASSPPNQPQHF
TRBJ2-1	-	-	TRBV2	TGTGCCAGCAGTGGGTCAGGGGAAGAGCAGTTCTTC	CASSGSGEEQFF
TRBJ2-7	once	-	TRBV28	TGTGCCAGTAGGGGCATGTGGGCCTACGAGCAGTACTTC	CASRGMWAYEQYF
TRBJ2-3	-	TRBD1	TRBV7-9	TGTGCCAGCAGCACGGGACAGGGCGCAGATACGCAGTATTTT	CASSTGQGADTQYF
TRBJ1-5	-	-	TRBV7-2	TGTGCCAGCAGCTTCCACAGGGATCAGCCCCAGCATTTT	CASSFHRDQPQHF
TRBJ1-1	-	TRBD1	TRBV5-4	TGTGCCAGCAGCTCCAGGGGGGGCGGTGAAGCTTTCTTT	CASSSRGGGEAFF
TRBJ2-2	-	-	TRBV5-1	TGCGCCAGCACGGAGCGGAACACCGGGGAGCTGTTTTTT	CASTERNTGELFF
TRBJ2-7	many	-	TRBV30	TGTGCCTGGAAGAAGGGAAGACTAGGACTCAACTCCTACGAGCAGTACTTC	CAWKKGRLGLNSYEQYF
TRBJ2-1	-	TRBD2	TRBV29-1	TGCAGCGTTACCCGGGAGGTGGGTATCAATGAGCAGTTCTTC	CSVTREVGINEQFF
TRBJ1-1	-	-	TRBV18	TGTGCCAGCTCACCCGGGGGGGTATTAAGGAACACTGAAGCTTTCTTT	CASSPGGVLRNTEAFF
TRBJ2-5	-	-	TRBV7-8	TGTGCCAGCAGCGAGTCGAAGACCCAGTACTTC	CASSESKTQYF
TRBJ2-3	-	-	TRBV5-1	TGCGCCAGCAGCTTGGGATGGGGGACTAGCACAGATACGCAGTATTTT	CASSLGWGTSTDTQYF
TRBJ2-6	few	-	TRBV18	TGTGCCAGCTCACCAGTTATCTCTGGGGCCAACGTCCTGACTTTC	CASSPVISGANVLTF
TRBJ2-2	-	-	TRBV7-9	TGTGCCAGCAGCGTATCCGGGCCCACCGGGGAGCTGTTTTTT	CASSVSGPTGELFF
TRBJ2-2	-	-	TRBV27	TGTGCCAGCAGGGAAACGGCCGGGGAGCTGTTTTTT	CASRETAGELFF